Given below is one T cell receptor beta chain in context. The target antigen is unknown. TCRdb re-called the 5' RACE reads and catalogs CDR3 proteins one per entry, DNA excluded. This sample's table reports 550,000 or so distinct CDR3 sequences. This record belongs to a study of T cells expressing NK-cell markers. On the study more broadly: Sorted CD3+CD56+NKG2C+, CD3+CD56+NKG2C- and CD3+CD56-NKG2C+ T cells supplied TCR beta repertoires. In the group of eight sequenced donors, seven were HCMV-seropositive and one was seronegative.

Study-level points and caveats: These clonotypes, the leaders elsewhere, also led the CD3+CD56-NKG2C+ fraction in several donors. Clarity on HCMV specificity was lacking for the expanded NKG2C+ T cell clones.

The germline gives CDR1 LGHDT, CDR2 YNNKEL (reference sequence). This CDR3 contains 17 residues. This chain joins TRBV3-1 and TRBJ2-3; TCRdb's D call, TRBD2, is unchecked because there is no DNA. The sample consisted of blood T cells: a sorted CD56 or NKG2C T cell subset, CD4+ or CD8+ T cells, or bulk PBMC T cells (not recorded which). This TCR came from a man younger than 35 in good health. The CDR3 sequence: CASSPQRRERGEDTQYF.